This is a list of T cell receptor beta chains from one sample in a study of blood T cell repertoires in COVID-19. TCRdb keeps only in-frame clones here, not all; method: immunoSEQ multiplex PCR. The sample lists fewer than 500,000 clones; around 87% were seen once. The material sequenced was PBMCs or T cells enriched from blood (not recorded which). These receptor sequences come from a man aged 30-40 years who had recovered from COVID-19. The CDR3 runs from the conserved cysteine through the conserved F or W. A D gene is named only where the DNA matches it firmly. Size is omitted from some rows. Given values are once, few, many or a class for expanded clones.

j_call clone_size d_call v_call cdr3_nt cdr3_aa
TRBJ2-1 - - TRBV3-1/TRBV3-2 TGTGCCAGCAGCCAAGAGGGCAGGTCCTACAATGAGCAGTTCTTC CASSQEGRSYNEQFF
TRBJ2-2 - TRBD1 TRBV24-1 TGTGCCACCAGTGACCTGCGGGCAGGGGGTACCGGGGAGCTGTTTTTT CATSDLRAGGTGELFF
TRBJ2-2 - TRBD1 TRBV5-5 TGTGCCAGCAGCTTGGTGGGACAGGGAGTCGGGGAGCTGTTTTTT CASSLVGQGVGELFF
TRBJ1-1 - - TRBV6-4 TGTGCCAGCTCGCAGGTGTTTAACACTGAAGCTTTCTTT CASSQVFNTEAFF
TRBJ1-2 - TRBD1 TRBV5-1 TGCGCCAGCAGCTTGGAAGGACAGGACTATGGCTACACCTTC CASSLEGQDYGYTF
TRBJ2-1 - TRBD1 TRBV5-4 TGTGCCAGCAGCCAGGGACAGGGAGTCTACAATGAGCAGTTCTTC CASSQGQGVYNEQFF
TRBJ1-3 few - TRBV9 TGTGCCAGCAGCGTAGATCAGGGAGGAGGAAACACCATATATTTT CASSVDQGGGNTIYF
TRBJ1-1 - - TRBV6-5 TGTGCCAGCAGTCCTACAGGGTTCACTGAAGCTTTCTTT CASSPTGFTEAFF
TRBJ1-3 - - TRBV6-5 TGTGCCAGCAATCCCGTCTCTGGAAACACCATATATTTT CASNPVSGNTIYF
TRBJ2-1 - TRBD1 TRBV18 TGTGCCAGCTCACCATTGGGGACAGTAGAAAAAGAGCAGTTCTTC CASSPLGTVEKEQFF
TRBJ1-2 - - TRBV6-5 TGTGCCAGCATCCCACGGGGTCTCGGCTATGGCTACACCTTC CASIPRGLGYGYTF
TRBJ1-1 - - TRBV29-1 TGCAGCGTGGCCACAGGGTCGCCTGAAGCTTTCTTT CSVATGSPEAFF
TRBJ1-5 - - TRBV6-7 TGTGCCAGCAGTTACTCGCGTGGCAATCAGCCCCAGCATTTT CASSYSRGNQPQHF
TRBJ2-3 - TRBD2 TRBV4-2 TGTGCCAGCAGCCAAGCACTAGCGGGGGGGCCGGGAGATACGCAGTATTTT CASSQALAGGPGDTQYF
TRBJ1-6 - - TRBV30 TGTGCCTGGAGTGTAGGGAGCTCCTATAATTCACCCCTCCACTTT CAWSVGSSYNSPLHF
TRBJ2-3 once - TRBV27 TGTGCCAGCCACTCCTTCACAGATACGCAGTATTTT CASHSFTDTQYF
TRBJ1-2 few TRBD1 TRBV6-6 TGTGCCAGCAGAAAACCGGGACAGTATTCGGATGGCTACACCTTC CASRKPGQYSDGYTF
TRBJ1-2 - - TRBV10-1 TGCGCCAGCAGTGAATCCCCTGACTATGGCTACACCTTC CASSESPDYGYTF
TRBJ2-1 - - TRBV27 TGTGCCAGCAGTCCAGGGACAAATCTCTACAATGAGCAGTTCTTC CASSPGTNLYNEQFF
TRBJ1-5 once TRBD1 TRBV9 TGTGCCAGCAGCGTAGGACAGGGGTTGAATCAGCCCCAGCATTTT CASSVGQGLNQPQHF
TRBJ1-1 - - TRBV5-6 TGTGCCAGCGGGCCGGGGCAGGGGATGGGGAACACTGAAGCTTTCTTT CASGPGQGMGNTEAFF
TRBJ1-3 - - TRBV19 TGTGCCAGTACTCAGGACTGGAACTCTGGAAACACCATATATTTT CASTQDWNSGNTIYF
TRBJ2-1 - TRBD2 TRBV30 TGTGCCTCGGATCGGGGGGGTTCCTACAATGAGCAGTTCTTC CASDRGGSYNEQFF
TRBJ2-2 - - TRBV7-2 TGTGCCAGCAGTTCCCAAGGAGTGGGCGGGGAGCTGTTTTTT CASSSQGVGGELFF
TRBJ1-2 - - TRBV19 TGTGCCAGTAGTACTCAAGAATCCCGGGGCTACACCTTC CASSTQESRGYTF
TRBJ2-3 - TRBD2 TRBV5-4 TGTGCCAGCAGCTTGGCGGGAGGGATCACAGATACGCAGTATTTT CASSLAGGITDTQYF
TRBJ1-1 - - TRBV5-1 TGCGCCAGCAGCGGCAGGTTGGGACAAAACACTGAAGCTTTCTTT CASSGRLGQNTEAFF
TRBJ2-7 - - TRBV10-3 TGTGCCGCGAGCTCTGGGCCGCCCCTCTACGAGCAGTACTTC CAASSGPPLYEQYF
TRBJ2-2 - TRBD2 TRBV5-4 TGTGCCAGCAACCTCGGGGGGAGGGCCGGGGAGCTGTTTTTT CASNLGGRAGELFF
TRBJ2-3 few TRBD2 TRBV5-4 TGTGCCAGCAGCAAAGGACTAGCGGGGGGCCCTAGCACAGATACGCAGTATTTT CASSKGLAGGPSTDTQYF
TRBJ1-5 - - TRBV29-1 TGCAGCGTTGAAGGCGGGACCAATCAGCCCCAGCATTTT CSVEGGTNQPQHF
TRBJ2-7 - - TRBV7-2 TGTGCCAGCAGCTCCGGACAGAGAGGTCTCTCCGAGCAGTACTTC CASSSGQRGLSEQYF
TRBJ2-3 - TRBD2 TRBV7-2 TGTGCCAGCAGCCTCTCTAGCGGAGTAACAGATACGCAGTATTTT CASSLSSGVTDTQYF
TRBJ1-3 - - TRBV5-1 TGCGCCAGCAGCCTGGACGGGGGGACTGGAAACACCATATATTTT CASSLDGGTGNTIYF
TRBJ2-3 - TRBD2 TRBV9 TGTGCCAGCAGCGGGGTAGCGGGGAGCACAGATACGCAGTATTTT CASSGVAGSTDTQYF
TRBJ2-5 - - TRBV5-1 TGCGCCAGCAGCCCGACAACGTACCAAGAGACCCAGTACTTC CASSPTTYQETQYF
TRBJ1-1 - TRBD1 TRBV10-2 TGCGCCAGCAGCCGGGACAGATACACTGAAGCTTTCTTT CASSRDRYTEAFF
TRBJ1-5 - - TRBV27 TGTGCCAGCAGTTTCGGAGGGCAGCCCCAGCATTTT CASSFGGQPQHF
TRBJ1-1 - - TRBV2 TGTGCCAGCAGTGCAGGGGTGTCTGAAGCTTTCTTT CASSAGVSEAFF
TRBJ1-3 - - TRBV4-1 TGCGCCAGCAGCCAAGTAGGACAGAAAGGGAACACCATATATTTT CASSQVGQKGNTIYF
TRBJ2-2 - TRBD2 TRBV7-3 TGTGCCAGCAGCTTAAGCGGGGGGAACACCGGGGAGCTGTTTTTT CASSLSGGNTGELFF
TRBJ2-7 - - TRBV19 TGTGCCAGTAGTCCGGGGTTCTACGAGCAGTACTTC CASSPGFYEQYF
TRBJ2-6 - TRBD1 TRBV11-3 TGTGCCAGCAGCGCCGGACAGGCCTCTGGGGCCAACGTCCTGACTTTC CASSAGQASGANVLTF
TRBJ1-1 - - TRBV6-1 TGTGCCAGCAGTGAGGGGGCAGGGCGGGCTGAAGCTTTCTTT CASSEGAGRAEAFF
TRBJ2-5 many TRBD2 TRBV11-2 TGTGCCAGCAACTCTCGGACTAGCGGGGGAAAAGAGACCCAGTACTTC CASNSRTSGGKETQYF
TRBJ1-2 - TRBD1 TRBV6-5 TGTGCCAGCACCCCTGGACAGGGGGATGGCTACACCTTC CASTPGQGDGYTF
TRBJ2-2 - - TRBV19 TGTGCCAGTAGCTGGGGGAGGCGGGAGCTGTTTTTT CASSWGRRELFF
TRBJ2-2 - TRBD1 TRBV6-2/TRBV6-3 TGTGCCAGCAGTTACCCGACAGGGGGTGACACCGGGGAGCTGTTTTTT CASSYPTGGDTGELFF
TRBJ2-5 - - TRBV6-6 TGTGCCAGCAGTTACTGGCGTGGCGGCCAAGAGACCCAGTACTTC CASSYWRGGQETQYF
TRBJ1-2 - - TRBV9 TGTGCCAGCAGCGTAGAACTCCCTCCTCCTCACTATGGCTACACCTTC CASSVELPPPHYGYTF
TRBJ1-2 - TRBD1 TRBV5-1 TGCGCCAGCAGCCCAGGGGGCCTAGGCTATGGCTACACCTTC CASSPGGLGYGYTF
TRBJ1-1 - TRBD1 TRBV18 TGTGCCAGCTCACCGCCCCGGGACAGGGCTGAAGCTTTCTTT CASSPPRDRAEAFF
TRBJ2-1 - - TRBV4-1 TGCGCCAGCAGGTTCAGGGATGCGGTTGACTACAATGAGCAGTTCTTC CASRFRDAVDYNEQFF
TRBJ2-3 - TRBD1 TRBV12-5 TGTGCTAGTGGCCTGGACAGGGTGGACACAGATACGCAGTATTTT CASGLDRVDTDTQYF